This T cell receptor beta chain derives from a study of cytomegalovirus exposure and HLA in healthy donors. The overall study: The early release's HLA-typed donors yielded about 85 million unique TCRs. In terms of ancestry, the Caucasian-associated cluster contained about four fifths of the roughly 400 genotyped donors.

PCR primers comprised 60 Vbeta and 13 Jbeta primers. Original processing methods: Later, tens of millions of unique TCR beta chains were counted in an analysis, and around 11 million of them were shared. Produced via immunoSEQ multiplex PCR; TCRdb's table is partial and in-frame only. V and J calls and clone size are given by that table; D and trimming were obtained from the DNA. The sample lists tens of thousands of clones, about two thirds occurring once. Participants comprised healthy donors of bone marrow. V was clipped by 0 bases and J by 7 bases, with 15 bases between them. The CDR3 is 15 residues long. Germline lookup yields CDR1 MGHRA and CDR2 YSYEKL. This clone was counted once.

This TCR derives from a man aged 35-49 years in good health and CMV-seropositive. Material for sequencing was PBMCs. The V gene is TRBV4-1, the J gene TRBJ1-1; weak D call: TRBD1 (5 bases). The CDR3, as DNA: TGCGCCAGCAGCCAAGATCCCGGACGGGGGAGTGAAGCTTTCTTT. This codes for CASSQDPGRGSEAFF.